This is a list of T cell receptor beta chains from one sample in a study of cytomegalovirus exposure and HLA in healthy donors. Some clones are missing from TCRdb's copy, which holds only in-frame ones; the method was immunoSEQ multiplex PCR. The sample shows about 250,000 clones, about nine tenths of them seen only once. The sequenced sample was PBMCs. The receptors were gathered from a girl under 10 years old in good health and CMV-seronegative. The CDR3 runs from the conserved cysteine through the conserved F or W. The D gene is left open where the match is weak. Clone sizes are given selectively: once, few, many, or a class where the clone is expanded.

clone_size: .
j_call: TRBJ1-2
v_call: TRBV30
d_call: TRBD1
cdr3_nt: TGTGCCTGGAGTCCGTGGACAGGGGCCGTCGGCTACACCTTC
cdr3_aa: CAWSPWTGAVGYTF

clone_size: once
j_call: TRBJ2-5
v_call: TRBV29-1
d_call: TRBD1
cdr3_nt: TGCAGCGGATTCCGGGACAGCTTAGAGACCCAGTACTTC
cdr3_aa: CSGFRDSLETQYF

clone_size: .
j_call: TRBJ2-5
v_call: TRBV6-1
d_call: TRBD2
cdr3_nt: TGTGCCAGCAGTGGTAGTAGCGGGGTTCAAGAGACCCAGTACTTC
cdr3_aa: CASSGSSGVQETQYF

clone_size: .
j_call: TRBJ2-7
v_call: TRBV7-9
d_call: .
cdr3_nt: TGTGCCAGCAGCGGGCAGGGGATAACCTACGAGCAGTACTTC
cdr3_aa: CASSGQGITYEQYF

clone_size: once
j_call: TRBJ2-3
v_call: TRBV13
d_call: TRBD2
cdr3_nt: TGTGCCAGCAGCTTAGAACGGGCTAGCGGGGGGTCCCCAGATACGCAGTATTTT
cdr3_aa: CASSLERASGGSPDTQYF

clone_size: .
j_call: TRBJ2-5
v_call: TRBV6-1
d_call: TRBD1
cdr3_nt: TGTGCCAGCAGCGAAGAGACAGGGAGAAAGACCCAGTACTTC
cdr3_aa: CASSEETGRKTQYF

clone_size: .
j_call: TRBJ2-5
v_call: TRBV5-1
d_call: TRBD1
cdr3_nt: TGCGCCAGCAGCTTGACAGGGGTCGGGCAAGAGACCCAGTACTTC
cdr3_aa: CASSLTGVGQETQYF

clone_size: .
j_call: TRBJ2-7
v_call: TRBV28
d_call: .
cdr3_nt: TGTGCCAGCTGGGGGGCGGGGGCAGGCGACGAGCAGTACTTC
cdr3_aa: CASWGAGAGDEQYF

clone_size: .
j_call: TRBJ1-1
v_call: TRBV27
d_call: .
cdr3_nt: TGTGCCAGCAAGGTCCCCGGAGGGGAAACTGAAGCTTTCTTT
cdr3_aa: CASKVPGGETEAFF

clone_size: .
j_call: TRBJ1-1
v_call: TRBV6-1
d_call: .
cdr3_nt: TGTGCCAGCAGTCAGTGGGGGGTGACTGAAGCTTTCTTT
cdr3_aa: CASSQWGVTEAFF

clone_size: .
j_call: TRBJ2-5
v_call: TRBV9
d_call: TRBD2
cdr3_nt: TGTGCCAGCAGCGCCAGGGAAGCGGGGAGAGAGACCCAGTACTTC
cdr3_aa: CASSAREAGRETQYF

clone_size: .
j_call: TRBJ2-1
v_call: TRBV27
d_call: TRBD1
cdr3_nt: TGTGCCAGCAGTTCGGCGGGACAGGGTAGCAGGGAGCAGTTCTTC
cdr3_aa: CASSSAGQGSREQFF

clone_size: .
j_call: TRBJ1-4
v_call: TRBV5-6
d_call: .
cdr3_nt: TGTGCCAGCAGCTTCGGAGGCGAAAAACTGTTTTTT
cdr3_aa: CASSFGGEKLFF